The clone carrying this T cell receptor beta chain was detected only a few times. Its cognate antigen is unknown. The data were obtained in a study of post-analysis software for immune sequencing data. Findings of the study overall: TRBV segments more frequent in patients than in controls numbered roughly five and included TRBV5-6, TRBV5-1 and TRBV20-1. Among multiple sclerosis patients, normalized Chao1 diversity was significantly below that of controls. With F measure, samples from one preparation batch clustered together strongly.

Every TCR beta cDNA library bore unique molecular identifiers. The T cell input of roughly 0.95 to 10 million gave around 540,000 cDNA molecules. TCRdb re-analysed the PCR reads in MiXCR, keeping a single row per CDR3 protein. Found here are 600,000 to 700,000 distinct CDR3 sequences, approximately 60% of them singletons; the top ten hold about 11%. V was shortened by 6 bases and J by 1 base, with 12 bases between the two germline ends. Germline V gene lookup returns CDR1 MNHEY and CDR2 SVGAGI. The CDR3 covers 14 residues. The TCR was taken from a girl aged 2 to 9 with multiple sclerosis. The chain employs TRBV6-5 and TRBJ1-1; D ambiguous. The sequenced sample consisted of blood. CDR3 residues: CASRDATPNTEAFF. The CDR3 coding sequence is TGTGCCAGCAGGGACGCGACACCGAACACTGAAGCTTTCTTT.